This T cell receptor beta chain was obtained from a study of T cell responses to AZD1222 COVID-19 vaccine. General study points: Reports say nearly half of spike-specific TCRs go after unmutated variant regions. After two AZD1222 doses, spike-specific TCR breadth and depth rose versus day 0. Only after the peak T cell response were repertoires sampled.

Analysis merged second doses at about 4 or about 12 weeks. Trimming left V 3 bases short and J 1 base short, with 6 bases between. Germline V gene lookup returns CDR1 MNHEY and CDR2 SVGEGT. The length of the CDR3 is 14 residues. The assay was immunoSEQ multiplex PCR, and TCRdb's table has in-frame clones only and misses some. The sample has about 82,000 clones; about four fifths are singletons. Points on this clone: Its cognate antigen is unknown.

This receptor was obtained from an adult who received the AZD1222 COVID-19 vaccine. The specimen was peripheral blood, collected 28 days after the second AZD1222 dose. The chain couples TRBV6-2 or TRBV6-3 to TRBJ2-2; no clear D gene. The CDR3 nucleotides read TGTGCCAGCAGTTATTCAGAGAACACCGGGGAGCTGTTTTTT. Its protein is CASSYSENTGELFF.